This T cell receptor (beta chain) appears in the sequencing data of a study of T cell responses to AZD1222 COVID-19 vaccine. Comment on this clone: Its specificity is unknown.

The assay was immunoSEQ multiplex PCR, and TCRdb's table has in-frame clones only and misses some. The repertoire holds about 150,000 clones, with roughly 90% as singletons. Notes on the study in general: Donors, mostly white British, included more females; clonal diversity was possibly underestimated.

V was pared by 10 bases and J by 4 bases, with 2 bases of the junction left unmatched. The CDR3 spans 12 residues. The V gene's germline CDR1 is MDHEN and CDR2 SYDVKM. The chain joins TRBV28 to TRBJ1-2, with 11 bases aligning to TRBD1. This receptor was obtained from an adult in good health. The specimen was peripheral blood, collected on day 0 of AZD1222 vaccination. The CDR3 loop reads CATGQGAYGYTF. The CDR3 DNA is TGTGCCACAGGACAGGGGGCCTATGGCTACACCTTC.